These 26 T cell receptor beta chains originate from one sample sequenced in a study of CD8 T cells in ankylosing spondylitis. TCRdb ran MiXCR on the 5' RACE reads and lists one entry per CDR3 protein. The sample has roughly 160,000 distinct CDR3 sequences; roughly 10% are singletons. The sample taken for sequencing was blood, either unsorted or a sorted T cell fraction (not recorded which). These receptors came from a female donor with ankylosing spondylitis or in good health (not recorded which).

This clonotype occurred a few times. V usage is TRBV18 and J usage is TRBJ2-3; D possibly uses TRBD1 or TRBD2 (5 bases each). V lost 5 bases and J lost 2, with 11 bases in between. The CDR3 extends over 14 amino acids. From germline, CDR1 is KGHSH and CDR2 LQKENI. The CDR3 DNA reads as TGTGCCAGCTCATTGGGACCGTTCACAGATACGCAGTATTTT. Translating gives CASSLGPFTDTQYF.

This clonotype was counted ten times or more. J is TRBJ1-1 and V is TRBV25-1; no firm D call. Germline loops: CDR1 MGHDK, CDR2 SYGVNS. The CDR3 has 14 residues. Trimming took 1 base from V and 0 from J, leaving 6 bases between them. For the CDR3, the DNA is TGTGCCAGCAGTGAATCCGGGATGAACACTGAAGCTTTCTTT. This sequence encodes CASSESGMNTEAFF.

The chain's CDR3 is CSVALGGKGTYEQYF. The CDR3 DNA sequence: TGCAGCGTCGCTCTTGGGGGAAAGGGGACCTACGAGCAGTACTTC. J is TRBJ2-7 and V is TRBV29-1; D tentatively fits TRBD1 or TRBD2 (5 bases each). The CDR3 is 15 amino acids. The germline V gene has CDR1 SQVTM and CDR2 ANQGSEA. Trimming removed 6 bases at V and 2 bases at J, with 20 bases between.

This clonotype has more than one count but fewer than ten. This chain uses TRBV20-1 with TRBJ2-7, with D hard to call. The CDR3 sequence is 13 residues long. Germline values: CDR1 DFQATT, CDR2 SNEGSKA (reference sequence). Trimming cost V 3 bases and J 0 bases, with 9 bases left between them. The DNA for the CDR3 is TGCAGTGCTAGGTTTAGGAGCTCCTACGAGCAGTACTTC. This translates into CSARFRSSYEQYF.

The chain joins TRBV11-2 to TRBJ2-7, with 10 bases matching TRBD2. Germline CDR1 SGHAT, CDR2 FQNNGV. CDR3 size: 15 residues. Germline trimming cut 5 bases from V and 2 bases from J; bases unmatched to any gene: 6. The CDR3 protein is CASSPGLADTYEQYF. The DNA of the CDR3 is TGTGCCAGCAGCCCTGGACTAGCGGATACCTACGAGCAGTACTTC.

There are a few counts of this clonotype. The V call is TRBV12-3 or TRBV12-4, the J call TRBJ2-2; 11 positions match TRBD2. V trimming: 8 bases; J trimming: 6 bases; junction bases outside the gene matches: 11. This CDR3 contains 16 residues. The chain's CDR3 is CASAIAGGAMAGELFF. The CDR3, as DNA: TGTGCCAGCGCTATAGCGGGAGGGGCAATGGCCGGGGAGCTGTTTTTT.

In this sample, this clonotype turned up a few times. The V gene is TRBV27, the J gene TRBJ2-7, with D perhaps matching TRBD1 or TRBD2 (6 bases each). Trimming shortened V by 1 base and J by 3 bases, and 16 bases separated the two germline ends. The CDR3 is 16 residues long. The germline CDR1 and CDR2 sequences are MNHEY and SMNVEV (reference sequence). CDR3 region: CASSLLGGPNLYEQYF. CDR3 DNA: TGTGCCAGCAGTTTATTGGGGGGCCCGAACCTCTACGAGCAGTACTTC.

V usage is TRBV6-5 and J usage is TRBJ1-2, with 9 bases aligning to TRBD1. Germline CDR1 and CDR2: MNHEY and SVGAGI. The CDR3 spans 12 residues. The J segment lost 8 bases and the V segment lost 6 bases, leaving 4 bases of the junction unmatched. The CDR3 sequence is CASRRTGDGYTF. CDR3 nucleotide sequence: TGTGCCAGCAGGAGGACAGGGGACGGCTACACCTTC.

This clonotype was counted ten times or more. J is TRBJ1-5 and V is TRBV5-1; no firm D call. The CDR3 runs 18 residues. Looked up from germline, CDR1 is SGHRS and CDR2 is YFSETQ. The germline V and J ends were trimmed by 0 bases and 0 bases, with 16 bases remaining between them. CDR3 DNA sequence: TGCGCCAGCAGCTTGGTCCCTCTTCCCTTCTATAGCAATCAGCCCCAGCATTTT. It translates to CASSLVPLPFYSNQPQHF.

This clonotype was counted at least ten times. The V gene is TRBV12-3 or TRBV12-4, the J gene TRBJ1-4, with 9 bases identical to TRBD1. This CDR3 is built from 15 residues. J gave up 6 bases and V 5 bases, and 7 bases lay outside the gene matches. This CDR3 reads CASSVGTGYDEKLFF. CDR3 nucleotide sequence: TGTGCCAGCAGTGTTGGGACAGGGTACGATGAAAAACTGTTTTTT.

This clonotype was picked up many times. The rearrangement links TRBV6-1 to TRBJ1-1; no firm D call. The CDR3 totals 15 residues. V was shortened by 4 bases and J by 4 bases, with 16 bases between the two germline ends. Germline V gives CDR1 MNHNS, CDR2 SASEGT. CDR3 amino acids: CASSGHRGVRTEAFF. CDR3 bases: TGTGCCAGCAGTGGCCACCGCGGGGTCCGCACTGAAGCTTTCTTT.

The chain joins TRBV7-2 to TRBJ2-3; D is unresolved. There are 16 residues in the CDR3. Trimming shortened V by 0 bases and J by 0 bases, and 10 bases separated the two germline ends. CDR1 is SGHTA and CDR2 is FQGNSA in the germline V gene. The CDR3 loop reads CASSLATGISTDTQYF. The CDR3 bases are TGTGCCAGCAGCTTAGCCACGGGTATAAGCACAGATACGCAGTATTTT.

This sequence joins TRBV5-4 and TRBJ2-3, with TRBD1 matching over 7 bases. V gave up 6 bases and J gave up 1 base; unmatched junction bases: 2. The CDR3 spans 13 residues. Germline CDR1 reads SGHNT; CDR2 reads YYREEE (reference sequence). The CDR3 sequence is CASIGQGTDTQYF. CDR3 in DNA: TGTGCCAGCATTGGACAGGGCACAGATACGCAGTATTTT.

This clonotype was seen only a few times. V is TRBV5-5 and J is TRBJ2-1; D remains unclear. The CDR3 has 15 residues. Trimming shortened V by 2 bases and J by 7 bases, and 16 bases separated the two germline ends. CDR1 and CDR2 (germline): SGHKS, YYEKEE (reference sequence). CDR3 loop: CASSFSSVFGNEQFF. DNA for the CDR3: TGTGCCAGCAGCTTTTCATCAGTTTTTGGGAATGAGCAGTTCTTC.

The V call is TRBV4-1, the J call TRBJ2-7; D uncertain. The germline V and J ends were trimmed by 2 bases and 0 bases, with 5 bases remaining between them. Germline CDR1 and CDR2: MGHRA and YSYEKL. The CDR3 runs to 13 residues. The CDR3 DNA sequence: TGCGCCAGCAGCCAAACTGTCTCCTACGAGCAGTACTTC. As protein: CASSQTVSYEQYF.

This clonotype was observed a few times. V gene TRBV19 combines with J gene TRBJ2-2, with 11 bases aligning to TRBD2. With V trimmed by 6 bases and J by 3 bases, 9 bases remained unmatched. The length of the CDR3 is 17 residues. The germline CDR1 and CDR2 sequences are LNHDA and SQIVND (reference sequence). This CDR3 is CASRPSPLAGDTGELFF. The CDR3 DNA is TGTGCCAGTAGACCCTCCCCACTAGCGGGGGACACCGGGGAGCTGTTTTTT.

The chain carries TRBV27 and TRBJ2-2; TRBD2 agrees at 10 bases. Germline assignment: CDR1 MNHEY and CDR2 SMNVEV (reference sequence). V shed 4 bases and J 2 bases; nucleotides not matched to a gene: 7. The length of the CDR3 is 17 residues. The CDR3 sequence: CASSSSLAGINTGELFF. CDR3 DNA: TGTGCCAGCAGTTCTTCACTAGCGGGGATAAACACCGGGGAGCTGTTTTTT.

This chain uses TRBV2 with TRBJ2-6, with D tentatively TRBD1 (6 bases). V lost 6 bases to trimming and J lost 0 bases, with 12 bases between them. Germline CDR1 and CDR2: SNHLY and FYNNEI. The length of the CDR3 is 16 residues. CDR3 amino acids: CASRGDTSSGANVLTF. CDR3 in DNA: TGTGCCAGCAGGGGGGACACCAGCTCTGGGGCCAACGTCCTGACTTTC.

This clonotype was recorded many times. The chain recombines TRBV12-3 or TRBV12-4 with TRBJ1-5; D is uncertain. The CDR3 is 14 residues long. V lost 8 bases and J lost 3, with 14 bases in between. The CDR3 reads CASCSDGYNQPQHF. Here the CDR3 DNA reads TGTGCCAGCTGCTCAGACGGGTACAATCAGCCCCAGCATTTT.

In its sample, this clonotype was seen many times. The chain has TRBV11-2 and TRBJ1-1; D is unclear. V shed 3 bases and J shed 6 bases, with 14 bases lying between them. The CDR3 length is 14 residues. In germline, CDR1 is SGHAT, CDR2 FQNNGV. The CDR3 nucleotides are TGTGCCAGCAGCTTCGGTGCGGGGTATGCTGAAGCTTTCTTT. The encoded protein is CASSFGAGYAEAFF.

This clonotype was seen a few times. The V gene is TRBV6-5, the J gene TRBJ2-1; D possibly corresponds to TRBD2 (6 bases). This CDR3 is 15 amino acids long. Germline V gene sequence: CDR1 MNHEY, CDR2 SVGAGI. Deletions cut 2 bases from V and 4 bases from J, with 12 bases between. In DNA form, the CDR3 reads TGTGCCAGCAGTTACCCCACGGGAGCATACAATGAGCAGTTCTTC. This translates into CASSYPTGAYNEQFF.

This clonotype was counted many times. The chain has TRBV29-1 and TRBJ2-1; 9 bases fit TRBD2. The CDR3 runs 15 residues. Germline CDR1 and CDR2: SQVTM and ANQGSEA. The J segment lost 2 bases and the V segment lost 2 bases, leaving 4 bases of the junction unmatched. The CDR3 region is CSVENSGSAYNEQFF. CDR3 nucleotide sequence: TGCAGCGTTGAAAATAGCGGGAGTGCCTACAATGAGCAGTTCTTC.

The chain is built from TRBV2 and TRBJ2-5; 7 bases match TRBD2. CDR1 SNHLY and CDR2 FYNNEI come from the germline V gene. The CDR3 runs 15 residues. Germline trimming cut 5 bases from V and 4 bases from J; bases unmatched to any gene: 10. CDR3 in amino acids: CASSRSRIAGETQYF. The CDR3, as DNA: TGTGCCAGCAGTCGGAGTCGGATAGCGGGAGAGACCCAGTACTTC.

This clonotype was counted a few times. The rearrangement uses TRBV9 and TRBJ2-1, with D uncertain. This CDR3 contains 13 residues. Per germline, CDR1 SGDLS and CDR2 YYNGEE. The ends were cut back, 0 bases at V and 8 bases at J, with 9 bases in the middle. The CDR3 bases are TGTGCCAGCAGCGTAGGTAGCCTCGATGAGCAGTTCTTC. Translation gives CASSVGSLDEQFF.

V is TRBV4-3 and J is TRBJ2-7; possibly TRBD1 for D (6 bases). Germline V gene lookup returns CDR1 LGHNA and CDR2 YSLEER. V was cut by 3 bases and J by 7 bases, with 13 bases left in between. The CDR3 totals 13 residues. CDR3 protein: CASSQGSQGEQYF. The CDR3 DNA reads as TGCGCCAGCAGCCAGGGAAGCCAGGGGGAGCAGTACTTC.

This clonotype was detected many times. The gene calls are TRBV12-3 or TRBV12-4 and TRBJ2-1; D is unclear. The CDR3 consists of 13 residues. V was clipped by 3 bases and J by 7 bases, with 10 bases between them. Here the CDR3 DNA reads TGTGCCAGCAGTTTCATGGCTGCAAATGAGCAGTTCTTC. Amino acids: CASSFMAANEQFF.